These T cell receptor beta chains were read from a single sample in a study of T-cell reconstitution after alpha-beta-depleted transplantation in children. In TCRdb, the PCR reads were re-called with MiXCR into one record per CDR3 protein. Counted here are roughly 28,000 distinct CDR3 sequences, 18% occurring once; the ten biggest clones make up 35% to 45%. The sample was PBMCs, mostly from graft donor cells, taken 60 days after TCRalphabeta/CD19-depleted stem cell transplant. The origin of the receptors is a male patient aged 2-15 years who had a stem cell transplant for acute lymphoblastic leukemia, so the T cells may come from the graft donor. CDR3s include the opening cysteine and the closing phenylalanine or tryptophan. A D gene is named only where the DNA matches it firmly. Only some rows state a clone size, as once, few, many or a class for expanded clones.

J gene: TRBJ1-1
V gene: TRBV7-9
clone size: NA
D gene: TRBD1
CDR3 protein: CASTSLRDRAGGTEAFF
CDR3 DNA: TGTGCCAGCACTTCACTCAGGGACAGGGCCGGAGGTACTGAAGCTTTCTTT

J gene: TRBJ1-5
V gene: TRBV12-3/TRBV12-4
clone size: few
D gene: TRBD1
CDR3 protein: CASSSPVRQGASNQPQHF
CDR3 DNA: TGTGCCAGCAGTTCCCCGGTTCGACAGGGGGCGTCTAATCAGCCCCAGCATTTT

J gene: TRBJ2-2
V gene: TRBV5-4
clone size: few
D gene: TRBD1
CDR3 protein: CASSLRTGGPGELFF
CDR3 DNA: TGTGCCAGCAGCTTGAGGACAGGGGGACCCGGGGAGCTGTTTTTT

J gene: TRBJ2-2
V gene: TRBV6-2/TRBV6-3
clone size: few
D gene: NA
CDR3 protein: CASTLVDTGELFF
CDR3 DNA: TGTGCCAGCACCCTTGTTGACACCGGGGAGCTGTTTTTT

J gene: TRBJ1-6
V gene: TRBV28
clone size: many
D gene: NA
CDR3 protein: CASSFHRRELNSPLHF
CDR3 DNA: TGTGCCAGCAGTTTTCATCGCAGGGAGCTCAATTCACCCCTCCACTTT

J gene: TRBJ1-4
V gene: TRBV12-3/TRBV12-4
clone size: NA
D gene: TRBD1
CDR3 protein: CASSFRGGNEKLFF
CDR3 DNA: TGTGCCAGCAGTTTCAGGGGGGGAAATGAAAAACTGTTTTTT

J gene: TRBJ1-1
V gene: TRBV7-9
clone size: many
D gene: NA
CDR3 protein: CASSGGLGDTEAFF
CDR3 DNA: TGTGCCAGCAGCGGGGGCTTGGGGGACACTGAAGCTTTCTTT

J gene: TRBJ2-1
V gene: TRBV6-2/TRBV6-3
clone size: many
D gene: TRBD2
CDR3 protein: CASSPPGGLHNEQFF
CDR3 DNA: TGTGCCAGCAGCCCCCCGGGGGGGTTACACAATGAGCAGTTCTTC

J gene: TRBJ2-5
V gene: TRBV7-2
clone size: many
D gene: NA
CDR3 protein: CASSPWETQYF
CDR3 DNA: TGTGCCAGCAGCCCCTGGGAGACCCAGTACTTC

J gene: TRBJ1-5
V gene: TRBV2
clone size: few
D gene: NA
CDR3 protein: CASSGSQGGQPQHF
CDR3 DNA: TGTGCCAGCAGTGGGTCCCAAGGCGGTCAGCCCCAGCATTTT

J gene: TRBJ1-1
V gene: TRBV20-1
clone size: NA
D gene: NA
CDR3 protein: CSATPGQNTEAFF
CDR3 DNA: TGCAGTGCTACACCCGGACAGAACACTGAAGCTTTCTTT

J gene: TRBJ1-1
V gene: TRBV20-1
clone size: NA
D gene: NA
CDR3 protein: CSARQANTEAFF
CDR3 DNA: TGCAGTGCCCGACAGGCGAACACTGAAGCTTTCTTT

J gene: TRBJ1-4
V gene: TRBV5-5
clone size: few
D gene: TRBD1
CDR3 protein: CASGDWTGKNEKLFF
CDR3 DNA: TGTGCCAGCGGTGATTGGACAGGGAAGAATGAAAAACTGTTTTTT

J gene: TRBJ1-4
V gene: TRBV5-8
clone size: NA
D gene: NA
CDR3 protein: CASSLPGSTSEKLFF
CDR3 DNA: TGTGCCAGCAGCCTACCGGGCTCTACCTCCGAAAAACTGTTTTTT

J gene: TRBJ2-1
V gene: TRBV11-3
clone size: many
D gene: NA
CDR3 protein: CASSLKESYEQFF
CDR3 DNA: TGTGCCAGCAGCTTAAAGGAGTCCTATGAGCAGTTCTTC

J gene: TRBJ2-5
V gene: TRBV25-1
clone size: once
D gene: TRBD2
CDR3 protein: CASSPGLAAYQETQYF
CDR3 DNA: TGTGCCAGCAGCCCGGGACTAGCGGCCTATCAAGAGACCCAGTACTTC

J gene: TRBJ2-3
V gene: TRBV11-2
clone size: few
D gene: TRBD2
CDR3 protein: CASSLTTSRDTQYF
CDR3 DNA: TGTGCCAGCAGCTTGACGACTAGCAGAGATACGCAGTATTTT

J gene: TRBJ2-1
V gene: TRBV9
clone size: NA
D gene: NA
CDR3 protein: CASSSNRGGEQFF
CDR3 DNA: TGTGCCAGCAGCTCGAATCGGGGTGGTGAGCAGTTCTTC

J gene: TRBJ1-4
V gene: TRBV20-1
clone size: NA
D gene: NA
CDR3 protein: CSARRGANEKLFF
CDR3 DNA: TGCAGTGCTAGGAGAGGGGCTAATGAAAAACTGTTTTTT

J gene: TRBJ2-3
V gene: TRBV27
clone size: few
D gene: NA
CDR3 protein: CASSAGAASTDTQYF
CDR3 DNA: TGTGCCAGCAGTGCCGGCGCGGCTAGCACAGATACGCAGTATTTT

J gene: TRBJ1-2
V gene: TRBV20-1
clone size: NA
D gene: NA
CDR3 protein: CSASGEYGYTF
CDR3 DNA: TGCAGTGCTAGTGGGGAATATGGCTACACCTTC

J gene: TRBJ2-2
V gene: TRBV20-1
clone size: few
D gene: TRBD2
CDR3 protein: CSAWSGANTGELFF
CDR3 DNA: TGCAGTGCTTGGAGCGGGGCGAACACCGGGGAGCTGTTTTTT

J gene: TRBJ1-6
V gene: TRBV27
clone size: NA
D gene: TRBD1
CDR3 protein: CASTKDRVNSPLHF
CDR3 DNA: TGTGCCAGCACCAAGGACAGGGTTAATTCACCCCTCCACTTT

J gene: TRBJ1-5
V gene: TRBV5-6
clone size: many
D gene: NA
CDR3 protein: CASSLDGDSQPQHF
CDR3 DNA: TGTGCCAGCAGCTTGGATGGGGATAGTCAGCCCCAGCATTTT

J gene: TRBJ2-1
V gene: TRBV7-3
clone size: few
D gene: TRBD2
CDR3 protein: CASSLTIGGVTYNEQFF
CDR3 DNA: TGTGCCAGCAGCTTAACGATCGGGGGGGTAACCTACAATGAGCAGTTCTTC

J gene: TRBJ1-2
V gene: TRBV30
clone size: NA
D gene: NA
CDR3 protein: CAWSAGFGGYTF
CDR3 DNA: TGTGCCTGGAGCGCGGGGTTTGGAGGCTACACCTTC

J gene: TRBJ1-1
V gene: TRBV5-6
clone size: many
D gene: NA
CDR3 protein: CASSFRVDPEAFF
CDR3 DNA: TGTGCCAGCAGCTTTAGGGTGGATCCTGAAGCTTTCTTT

J gene: TRBJ2-2
V gene: TRBV13
clone size: few
D gene: TRBD2
CDR3 protein: CASSLARAGAPGELFF
CDR3 DNA: TGTGCCAGCAGCTTAGCGCGAGCGGGAGCCCCCGGGGAGCTGTTTTTT